The sequence of this T cell receptor beta chain was determined in a study of T cell repertoires in cytomegalovirus infection (dated by TCRdb to between 2018 and 2020). Some background on the complete study: The HLA type of each donor mattered for the analysis, because public TCR beta signatures pointed to carriage of CMV infection along with the matching HLA type. What the study reported, not specific to this receptor: The ex vivo response was dominated by HLA-C-restricted CMV-specific TCR beta clonotypes, which also provided the single most frequent clonotype in two of eight donors. In both this cohort and an independent cohort of 352 donors, the cumulative frequency of public TCR beta family members distinguished carriers of CMV infection plus the relevant HLA type.

CDR1 DFQATT and CDR2 SNEGSKA were looked up in the germline V gene (reference sequence). Spanning cysteine to phenylalanine, the CDR3 consists of 11 amino acids. Just CDR3 DNA is preserved here, 33 bases in frame from base 1. V is cut back by 6 bases and J by 8 bases, with 5 bases in the junction unmatched. Sequencing relied on an Illumina HiSeq 1500. The public reads were quality trimmed at Q25 with fastp and then assembled into clones with MiXCR by TCRdb, keeping productive beta chains. Entries that share a CDR3 protein sequence are merged under the most common genes and DNA. The sample table shows a few hundred thousand distinct CDR3 sequences, and around 18% are seen once. Jointly, the top ten make up approximately 10% of the sample. As concerns this clonotype: Its antigen remains undetermined. No base quality information exists; no much larger clone differs at one position.

This receptor was taken from a human donor in good health (CMV status not recorded). Some clones in this sample may be carry-over from other donors' samples. Recombination connected TRBV20-1 to TRBJ1-2; TRBD1 matches 8 bases in the middle. The sample consisted of PBMCs. This receptor carries the CDR3 CSAGQAGGYTF. The DNA is as follows: TGCAGTGCGGGACAGGCAGGCGGCTACACCTTC.